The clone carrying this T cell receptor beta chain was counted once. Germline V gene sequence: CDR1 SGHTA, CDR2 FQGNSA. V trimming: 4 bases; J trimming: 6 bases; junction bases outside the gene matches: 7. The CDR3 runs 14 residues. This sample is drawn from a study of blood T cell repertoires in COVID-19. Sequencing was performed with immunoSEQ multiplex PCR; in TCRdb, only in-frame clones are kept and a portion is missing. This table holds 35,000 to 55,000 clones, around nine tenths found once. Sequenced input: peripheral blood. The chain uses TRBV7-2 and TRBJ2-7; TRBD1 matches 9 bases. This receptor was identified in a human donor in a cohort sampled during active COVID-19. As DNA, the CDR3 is TGTGCCAGCAGCTCGTGGACAGGGGACCGCGAGCAGTACTTC. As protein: CASSSWTGDREQYF.